One and the same sample provided the 21 T cell receptor beta chains below, sequenced in a study of T cells in Graves' hyperthyroidism and ophthalmopathy. RNA transcripts provided the source from which TCR beta CDR3 regions were amplified. First-round RT-PCR with HTBI primers amplified the TCR CDR3 region. TCRdb independently ran MiXCR on the multiplex PCR reads; one entry per CDR3 protein. The data show about 280,000 distinct CDR3 sequences, less than 30% seen once. Sequencing was carried out using blood. These receptors came from a man aged 35 to 55 with Graves' hyperthyroidism that later progressed to Graves' ophthalmopathy.

This clonotype was counted ten times or more. The gene calls are TRBV6-2 or TRBV6-3 and TRBJ2-5, with TRBD1 as a possible D gene (5 bases). The CDR3 contains 13 residues. V lost 6 bases and J lost 1, with 9 bases in between. Germline values: CDR1 MNHEY, CDR2 SVGEGT. The CDR3 sequence: CASRTEPQETQYF. The CDR3 DNA reads as TGTGCCAGCAGGACAGAACCCCAAGAGACCCAGTACTTC.

This clonotype has at least ten counts. The rearrangement uses TRBV20-1 and TRBJ2-2; 8 bases fit TRBD1. From germline, CDR1 is DFQATT and CDR2 SNEGSKA (reference sequence). Unmatched junction bases numbered 7, after V lost 0 bases and J lost 7 bases. The CDR3 runs 15 residues. CDR3 nucleotide sequence: TGCAGTGCTAGAGACCCCAGGGGGCAGCACGGGGAGCTGTTTTTT. Its protein product is CSARDPRGQHGELFF.

In this sample, this clonotype turned up many times. The J gene is TRBJ2-7, the V gene TRBV20-1, with TRBD2 matching over 11 bases. CDR3 length: 15 amino acids. Germline CDR1 DFQATT, CDR2 SNEGSKA (reference sequence). The V segment lost 0 bases and the J segment 4 bases; nucleotides outside the gene matches: 5. CDR3 loop: CSARDWLAGGYEQYF. The CDR3 nucleotides read TGCAGTGCTAGAGATTGGCTAGCGGGAGGATACGAGCAGTACTTC.

V gene TRBV20-1 combines with J gene TRBJ1-1; no definite D call. V lost 6 bases to trimming and J lost 3 bases, with 11 bases between them. This CDR3 has 12 residues. Germline CDR1 is DFQATT and CDR2 is SNEGSKA (reference sequence). The CDR3 loop is CSALDLHTEAFF. CDR3 nucleotide sequence: TGCAGTGCCCTCGACTTGCACACTGAAGCTTTCTTT.

This clonotype occurred once. The genes are TRBV20-1 and TRBJ2-7; tentatively, D is TRBD1 or TRBD2 (5 bases each). With 3 bases removed from V and 6 bases from J, the gap between germline ends came to 18 bases. Germline assignment: CDR1 DFQATT and CDR2 SNEGSKA (reference sequence). CDR3 length equals 14 residues. CDR3 sequence (DNA): TGCAGTGCTAGCGGTGGGACCGCGGATCGCGAGCAGTACTTC. This translates into CSASGGTADREQYF.

The chain recombines TRBV6-5 with TRBJ2-7; the D is unclear. Per the germline V gene, CDR1 is MNHEY and CDR2 is SVGAGI. The length of the CDR3 is 15 residues. The V end was cut by 2 bases, the J end by 0 bases, with 11 bases between. CDR3 protein: CASSYRSGGSYEQYF. The CDR3 nucleotides read TGTGCCAGCAGTTACAGATCTGGCGGCTCCTACGAGCAGTACTTC.

This clonotype was seen repeatedly, ten times or more. This sequence joins TRBV6-5 and TRBJ1-3; 9 bases fit TRBD1. V lost 7 bases to trimming and J lost 4 bases; unmatched junction nucleotides: 5. Germline assignment: CDR1 MNHEY and CDR2 SVGAGI. This CDR3 has 14 amino acids. CDR3 protein: CASTPGTGGNTIYF. CDR3 nucleotides: TGTGCCAGCACTCCCGGGACAGGGGGAAACACCATATATTTT.

This clonotype has only a few counts. The chain couples TRBV5-1 to TRBJ2-5; either TRBD1 or TRBD2 may supply D (6 bases each). There are 15 residues in the CDR3. Germline V lookup: CDR1 SGHRS, CDR2 YFSETQ. V was cut by 0 bases and J by 5 bases, with 14 bases left in between. The CDR3 is CASSLDREVRETQYF. The DNA for the CDR3 is TGCGCCAGCAGCTTGGACAGGGAGGTCCGGGAGACCCAGTACTTC. The full variable domain, completed using reference TRBV5-1 and TRBJ2-5, is KAGVTQTPRYLIKTRGQQVTLSCSPISGHRSVSWYQQTPGQGLQFLFEYFSETQRNKGNFPGRFSGRQFSNSRSEMNVSTLELGDSALYLCASSLDREVRETQYFGPGTRLLVL.

This clonotype was recorded at least ten times. The chain recombines TRBV12-3 or TRBV12-4 with TRBJ1-2, with D uncertain. The V and J ends lost 5 bases and 2 bases respectively, with 15 bases between them. CDR3 length: 15 residues. The CDR3 loop is CASSPAGVGNYGYTF. The CDR3 nucleotides read TGTGCCAGCAGTCCCGCCGGTGTGGGGAACTATGGCTACACCTTC.

The chain links TRBV6-2 or TRBV6-3 to TRBJ1-1; D unclear. This CDR3 has 13 amino acids. The V gene's germline CDR1 is MNHEY and CDR2 SVGEGT. The V end lost 4 bases, the J end lost 0 bases, and 6 bases lay between the germline ends. Here the CDR3 reads CASSLILNTEAFF. DNA for the CDR3: TGTGCCAGCAGTTTGATCCTGAACACTGAAGCTTTCTTT.

This clonotype has a count of ten or more. The rearrangement joins TRBV30 to TRBJ2-7; D unresolved. CDR3 length: 12 residues. Germline V gives CDR1 GTSNPN, CDR2 SVGIG (reference sequence). The V end lost 2 bases, the J end lost 6 bases, and 11 bases lay between the germline ends. The CDR3 loop is CAWSRTPLEQYF. The CDR3, as DNA: TGTGCCTGGAGTCGGACGCCCCTCGAGCAGTACTTC.

Many counts were recorded for this clonotype. The chain links TRBV7-9 to TRBJ1-2; maybe TRBD1 (5 bases). The CDR3 runs 13 residues. Germline V gene lookup returns CDR1 SEHNR and CDR2 FQNEAQ (reference sequence). V lost 3 bases, J lost 3 bases, and 8 bases lay in between. CDR3 sequence: CASSFGTDYGYTF. In DNA form, the CDR3 reads TGTGCCAGCAGCTTCGGGACGGACTATGGCTACACCTTC.

The J gene is TRBJ1-1, the V gene TRBV19; 10 nucleotides match TRBD1. This CDR3 has 14 amino acids. Germline loops: CDR1 LNHDA, CDR2 SQIVND (reference sequence). Trimming cost V 5 bases and J 5 bases; bases outside gene matches: 5. In DNA, the CDR3 is TGTGCCAGTAGTGAGGGACAGGGGTATACTGAAGCTTTCTTT. Translating gives CASSEGQGYTEAFF.

This chain links TRBV12-3 or TRBV12-4 with TRBJ2-7; D may be TRBD1 (7 bases). This CDR3 is built from 17 residues. Trimming removed 3 bases at V and 7 bases at J, with 25 bases between. Here the CDR3 DNA reads TGTGCCAGCAGTTTGGAGGGTGTACAGGGGCCCTTTTGGGAGCAGTACTTC. This encodes CASSLEGVQGPFWEQYF.

This clonotype has at least ten counts. This chain uses TRBV2 with TRBJ2-7, with a weak D call TRBD1 (6 bases). Germline V gene sequence: CDR1 SNHLY, CDR2 FYNNEI. V was pared by 6 bases and J by 6 bases, with 18 bases between. The CDR3 is made up of 14 amino acids. For the CDR3, the DNA is TGTGCCAGCAGAGATGAAATAACAGGGTTCGAGCAGTACTTC. As protein: CASRDEITGFEQYF.

This clonotype was observed many times. For the CDR3, the DNA is TGTGCCACCGTTAAAAGACGGATCCTAACCTACGAGCAGTACTTC. It is translated as CATVKRRILTYEQYF. The chain employs TRBV6-5 and TRBJ2-7; D is unresolved. The ends were cut back, 10 bases at V and 2 bases at J, with 21 bases in the middle. The CDR3 contains 15 residues. Germline assignment: CDR1 MNHEY and CDR2 SVGAGI.

The V gene is TRBV6-5, the J gene TRBJ1-2, with TRBD1 matching 10 bases. The germline gives CDR1 MNHEY, CDR2 SVGAGI. CDR3 length equals 16 residues. The ends lost 0 bases at V and 7 bases at J; junction bases unmatched: 8. The CDR3 reads CASSYSRTGGSCGYTF. CDR3 DNA: TGTGCCAGCAGTTACTCTCGGACAGGGGGAAGCTGTGGCTACACCTTC.

This clonotype was detected many times. The chain has TRBV11-2 and TRBJ2-2; possibly TRBD1 for D (6 bases). Germline CDR1 SGHAT, CDR2 FQNNGV. The germline V and J ends were trimmed by 5 bases and 4 bases, with 17 bases remaining between them. The CDR3 is made up of 16 amino acids. This CDR3 reads CASSKTQGIRTGELFF. The CDR3 DNA is TGTGCCAGCAGCAAAACGCAGGGGATTCGCACCGGGGAGCTGTTTTTT.

The chain recombines TRBV7-2 with TRBJ2-7, with 7 bases aligning to TRBD2. Looked up from germline, CDR1 is SGHTA and CDR2 is FQGNSA. V dropped 0 bases and J dropped 7; count of bases not matched to a gene: 3. The CDR3 covers 13 residues. CDR3 protein: CASSLALAEEQYF. CDR3 bases: TGTGCCAGCAGCTTAGCTCTAGCGGAGGAGCAGTACTTC. The complete variable domain, with remaining parts taken from reference TRBV7-2 and TRBJ2-7, reads GAGVSQSPSNKVTEKGKDVELRCDPISGHTALYWYRQSLGQGLEFLIYFQGNSAPDKSGLPSDRFSAERTGGSVSTLTIQRTQQEDSAVYLCASSLALAEEQYFGPGTRLTVT.

There are a few counts of this clonotype. V and J are TRBV20-1 and TRBJ2-5; 12 nucleotides match TRBD2. The CDR3 contains 15 residues. Germline values: CDR1 DFQATT, CDR2 SNEGSKA (reference sequence). Trimming took 0 bases from V and 7 from J; bases not matched to a gene: 6. The CDR3 is CSARDLAGGPVTQYF. The CDR3, as DNA: TGCAGTGCTAGAGACCTAGCGGGAGGGCCGGTGACCCAGTACTTC.

The sample holds many counts of this clonotype. The J gene is TRBJ1-5, the V gene TRBV11-2; D unclear. V was cut by 2 bases and J by 1 base, with 12 bases left in between. This CDR3 spans 16 amino acids. Per germline, CDR1 SGHAT and CDR2 FQNNGV. The CDR3 loop reads CASSLYLIGSNQPQHF. CDR3 DNA: TGTGCCAGCAGCTTATACCTAATCGGGAGCAATCAGCCCCAGCATTTT.